This T cell receptor (beta chain) was obtained from a study of identical twins. Study observations and caveats: Out-of-frame alpha sequences common to twins exhibited a surplus of low generation probability. Models, which agreed with sharing between unrelated individuals, nonetheless underestimated the out-of-frame TCR alpha sharing seen in monozygotic twins. Researchers reported weaker excess twin sharing in beta out-of-frame sequences.

cDNA carried unique molecular identifiers, and a universal primer site was added by template switching. TCRdb re-derived calls from the 5' RACE reads in MiXCR, one entry per CDR3 protein. The data contain about 250,000 distinct CDR3 sequences, about an eighth of them singletons. This clonotype was recorded many times. Its target is unknown. Germline CDR1 and CDR2: MDHEN and SYDVKM. The CDR3 runs 13 residues. Trimming left V 7 bases short and J 8 bases short, with 14 bases between. The sequencing sample was made of memory (CD45RO+) T cells sorted from blood. This receptor was obtained from a woman younger than 35 in good health. The rearrangement uses TRBV28 and TRBJ1-4, with D unresolved. The chain's CDR3 is CASITPGLEKLFF. The CDR3 region has the DNA TGTGCCAGCATTACCCCGGGGTTAGAAAAACTGTTTTTT.